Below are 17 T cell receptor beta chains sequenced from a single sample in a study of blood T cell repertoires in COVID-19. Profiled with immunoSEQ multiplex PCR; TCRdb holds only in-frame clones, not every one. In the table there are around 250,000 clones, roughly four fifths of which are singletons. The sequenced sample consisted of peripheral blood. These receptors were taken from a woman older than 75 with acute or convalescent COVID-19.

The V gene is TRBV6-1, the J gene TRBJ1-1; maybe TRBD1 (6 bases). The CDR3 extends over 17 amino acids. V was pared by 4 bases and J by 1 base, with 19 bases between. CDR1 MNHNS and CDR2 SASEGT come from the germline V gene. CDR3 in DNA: TGTGCCAGCAGTGGTGTCAGGGGCCGTATGGGGAACACTGAAGCTTTCTTT. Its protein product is CASSGVRGRMGNTEAFF.

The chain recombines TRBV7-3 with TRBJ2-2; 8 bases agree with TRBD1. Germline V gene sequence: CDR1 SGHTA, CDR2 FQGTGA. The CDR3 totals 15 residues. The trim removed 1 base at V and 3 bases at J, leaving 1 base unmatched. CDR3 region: CASSLRQGHTGELFF. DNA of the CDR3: TGTGCCAGCAGCTTAAGACAGGGGCACACCGGGGAGCTGTTTTTT.

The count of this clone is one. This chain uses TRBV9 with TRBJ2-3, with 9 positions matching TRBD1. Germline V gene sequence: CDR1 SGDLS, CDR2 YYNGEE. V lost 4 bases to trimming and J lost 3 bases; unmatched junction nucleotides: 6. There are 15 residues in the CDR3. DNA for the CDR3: TGTGCCAGCAGCAGTACCGGGACAGGGACAGATACGCAGTATTTT. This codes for CASSSTGTGTDTQYF.

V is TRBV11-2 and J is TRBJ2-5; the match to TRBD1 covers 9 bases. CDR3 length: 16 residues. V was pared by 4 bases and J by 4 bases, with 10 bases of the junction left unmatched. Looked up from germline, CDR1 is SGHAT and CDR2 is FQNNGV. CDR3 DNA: TGTGCCAGCAGCTACAAAGGACAGGGGATTACAGAGACCCAGTACTTC. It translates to CASSYKGQGITETQYF.

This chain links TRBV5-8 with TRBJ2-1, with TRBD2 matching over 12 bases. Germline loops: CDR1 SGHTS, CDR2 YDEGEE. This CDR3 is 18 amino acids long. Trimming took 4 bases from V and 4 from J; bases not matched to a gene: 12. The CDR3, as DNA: TGTGCCAGCAGCAAGGGGACTAGCGGGCGTCCGTTATACAATGAGCAGTTCTTC. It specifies CASSKGTSGRPLYNEQFF. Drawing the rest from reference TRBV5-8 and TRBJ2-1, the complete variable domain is EAGVTQSPTHLIKTRGQQATLRCSPISGHTSVYWYQQALGLGLQFLLWYDEGEERNRGNFPPRFSGRQFPNYSSELNVNALELEDSALYLCASSKGTSGRPLYNEQFFGPGTRLTVL.

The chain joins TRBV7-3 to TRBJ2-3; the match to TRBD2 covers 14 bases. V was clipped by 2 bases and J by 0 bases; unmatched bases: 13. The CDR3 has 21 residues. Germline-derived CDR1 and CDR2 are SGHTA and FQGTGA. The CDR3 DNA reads TGTGCCAGCAGCTTAGGTGTCCCGGGACTAGCGGGGGTTTATAGCACAGATACGCAGTATTTT. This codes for CASSLGVPGLAGVYSTDTQYF. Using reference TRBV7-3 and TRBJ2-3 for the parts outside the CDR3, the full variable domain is GAGVSQTPSNKVTEKGKYVELRCDPISGHTALYWYRQSLGQGPEFLIYFQGTGAADDSGLPNDRFFAVRPEGSVSTLKIQRTERGDSAVYLCASSLGVPGLAGVYSTDTQYFGPGTRLTVL.

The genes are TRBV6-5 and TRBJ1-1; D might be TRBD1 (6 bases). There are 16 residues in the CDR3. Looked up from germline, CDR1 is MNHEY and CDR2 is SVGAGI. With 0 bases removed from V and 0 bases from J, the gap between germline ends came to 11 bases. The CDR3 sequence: CASSYSGQSVNTEAFF. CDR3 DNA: TGTGCCAGCAGTTACTCCGGACAGAGCGTGAACACTGAAGCTTTCTTT.

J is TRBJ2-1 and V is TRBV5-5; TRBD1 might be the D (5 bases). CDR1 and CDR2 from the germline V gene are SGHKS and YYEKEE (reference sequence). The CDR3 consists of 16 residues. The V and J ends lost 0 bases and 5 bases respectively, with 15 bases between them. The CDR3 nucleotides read TGTGCCAGCAGCTTGGGGCCCAGGGCCCAAAACAATGAGCAGTTCTTC. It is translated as CASSLGPRAQNNEQFF.

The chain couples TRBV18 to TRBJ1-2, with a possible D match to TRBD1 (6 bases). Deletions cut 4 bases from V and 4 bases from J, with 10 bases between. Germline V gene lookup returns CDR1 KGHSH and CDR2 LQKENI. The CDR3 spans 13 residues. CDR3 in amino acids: CASSLDSSYGYTF. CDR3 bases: TGTGCCAGCTCACTGGACAGCAGCTATGGCTACACCTTC.

The CDR3 DNA follows: TGTGCCAGCAGTTTAGGGGCAGGGGGTTCTAGCAATCAGCCCCAGCATTTT. Translating gives CASSLGAGGSSNQPQHF. V gene TRBV28 combines with J gene TRBJ1-5; 7 bases fit TRBD1. The V and J ends lost 2 bases and 0 bases, in that order; junction bases with no gene match: 7. This CDR3 has 17 amino acids. Germline CDR1 MDHEN, CDR2 SYDVKM.

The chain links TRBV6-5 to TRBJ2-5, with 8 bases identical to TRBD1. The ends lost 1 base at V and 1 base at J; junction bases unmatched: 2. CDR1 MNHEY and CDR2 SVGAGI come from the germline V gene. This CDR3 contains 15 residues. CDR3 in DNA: TGTGCCAGCAGTTACTACGGACAGGGCCAAGAGACCCAGTACTTC. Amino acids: CASSYYGQGQETQYF.

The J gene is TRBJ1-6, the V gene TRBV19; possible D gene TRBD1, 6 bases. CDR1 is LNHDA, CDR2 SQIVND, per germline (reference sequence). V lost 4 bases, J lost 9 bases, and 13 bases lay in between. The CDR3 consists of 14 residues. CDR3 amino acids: CASSNQGNGSPLHF. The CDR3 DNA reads TGTGCCAGTAGTAATCAGGGGAACGGTTCACCCCTCCACTTT.

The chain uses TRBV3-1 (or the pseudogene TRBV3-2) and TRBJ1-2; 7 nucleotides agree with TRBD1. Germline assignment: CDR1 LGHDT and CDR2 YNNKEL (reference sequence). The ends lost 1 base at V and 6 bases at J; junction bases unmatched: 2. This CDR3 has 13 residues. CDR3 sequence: CASSQADRDGYTF. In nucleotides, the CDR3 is TGTGCCAGCAGCCAAGCCGACAGGGATGGCTACACCTTC.

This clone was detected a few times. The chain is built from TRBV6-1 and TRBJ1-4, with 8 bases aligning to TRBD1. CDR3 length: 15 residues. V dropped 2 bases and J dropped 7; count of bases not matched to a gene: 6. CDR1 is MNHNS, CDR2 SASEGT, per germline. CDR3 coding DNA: TGTGCCAGCAGTGAAATGGGACAGGTAACTGAAAAACTGTTTTTT. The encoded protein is CASSEMGQVTEKLFF.

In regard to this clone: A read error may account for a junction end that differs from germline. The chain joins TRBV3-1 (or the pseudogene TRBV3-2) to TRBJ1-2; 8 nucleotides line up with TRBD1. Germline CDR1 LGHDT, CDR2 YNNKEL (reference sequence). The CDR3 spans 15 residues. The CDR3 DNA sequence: TGTGCCAGCAACCAAGAGAGCAGGGGGCTCTATGGCTACACCTTC. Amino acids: CASNQESRGLYGYTF.

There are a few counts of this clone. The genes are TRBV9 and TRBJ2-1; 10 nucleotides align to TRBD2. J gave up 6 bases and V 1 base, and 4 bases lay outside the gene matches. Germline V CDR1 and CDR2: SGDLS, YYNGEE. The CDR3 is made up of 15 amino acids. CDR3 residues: CASSVSGGAINEQFF. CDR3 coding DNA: TGTGCCAGCAGCGTAAGCGGGGGGGCGATCAATGAGCAGTTCTTC.

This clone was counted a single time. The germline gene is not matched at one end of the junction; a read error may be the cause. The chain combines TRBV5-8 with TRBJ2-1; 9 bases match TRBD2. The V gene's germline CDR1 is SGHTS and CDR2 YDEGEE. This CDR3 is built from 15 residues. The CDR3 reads CASSLRLAASPERFF. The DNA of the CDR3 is TGTGCCAGCAGCTTGCGACTAGCGGCATCTCCCGAGCGGTTCTTC. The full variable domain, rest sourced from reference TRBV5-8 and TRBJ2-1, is EAGVTQSPTHLIKTRGQQATLRCSPISGHTSVYWYQQALGLGLQFLLWYDEGEERNRGNFPPRFSGRQFPNYSSELNVNALELEDSALYLCASSLRLAASPERFFGPGTRLTVL.